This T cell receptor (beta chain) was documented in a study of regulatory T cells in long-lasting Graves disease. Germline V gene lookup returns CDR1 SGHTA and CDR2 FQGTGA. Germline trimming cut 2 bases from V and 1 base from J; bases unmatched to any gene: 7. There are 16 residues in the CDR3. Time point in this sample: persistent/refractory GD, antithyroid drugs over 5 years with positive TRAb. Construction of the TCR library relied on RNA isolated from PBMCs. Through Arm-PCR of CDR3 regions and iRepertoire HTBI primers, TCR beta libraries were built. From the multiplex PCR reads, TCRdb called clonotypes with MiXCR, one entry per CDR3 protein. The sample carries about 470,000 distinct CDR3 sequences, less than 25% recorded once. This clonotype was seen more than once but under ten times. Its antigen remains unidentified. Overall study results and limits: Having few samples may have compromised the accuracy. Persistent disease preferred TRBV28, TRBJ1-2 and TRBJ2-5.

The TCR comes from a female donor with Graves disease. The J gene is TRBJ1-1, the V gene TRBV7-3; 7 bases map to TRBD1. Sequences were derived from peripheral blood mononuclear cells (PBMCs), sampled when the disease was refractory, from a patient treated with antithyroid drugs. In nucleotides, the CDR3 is TGTGCCAGCAGCTTACTCCGACAGGGTCGGAACACTGAAGCTTTCTTT. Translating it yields CASSLLRQGRNTEAFF.